The entry that follows covers one T cell receptor (beta chain) sequence. Its antigen target is currently unknown. Qualities for individual bases were not recorded, and no much larger clone is one base off. The trial excluded patients who had a history of autoimmune disease or were on systemic immunosuppression. Peripheral blood for TCR sequencing was collected from all dose cohorts at baseline, on cycle 4 day 1, and on cycle 7 day 1. The samples were taken from a phase I, first-in-human, multicenter, open-label dose-escalation trial of ivuxolimab. Adults with locally advanced or metastatic head and neck squamous cell, hepatocellular, melanoma or renal cell carcinoma were enrolled in the trial. Before TCR sequencing, CD4+ T cells and CD8+ T cells were sorted from peripheral blood as separate populations. This entry belongs to a study of OX40 agonist ivuxolimab in advanced cancers. Study-wide context: Ivuxolimab was an agonistic, fully human IgG2 monoclonal antibody directed against OX40 (CD134), a costimulatory receptor. Intravenous ivuxolimab was administered to patients every 2 weeks at six dose levels: 0.01, 0.1, 0.3, 1.5, 3 and 10 mg/kg. Of the 50 or so patients in dose escalation, 19 had hepatocellular carcinoma, some 15 had melanoma, 9 had renal cell carcinoma and 9 had head and neck cancer. A male proportion of around 83% and a mean age of 60 years, ranging from roughly 23 to 90, were recorded for the dose-escalation cohort. Patients were allowed to have had prior anti-PD-1, anti-PD-L1 or anti-CTLA-4 therapy, and 40% to 45% of the dose-escalation patients had previously received checkpoint inhibitors. Partial responses occurred in three dose-escalation patients, of whom one had hepatocellular carcinoma and two had cutaneous melanoma. Peripheral TCRbeta sequencing was intended to test whether TCR sequence diversity was altered and clonal T-cell expansion was caused by ivuxolimab. The paper describes the monotherapy dose-escalation part (N of about 57 patients) of the phase I trial of ivuxolimab. The paper as a whole reports these results and caveats: Partial responders in the 0.1-3.0 mg/kg groups had among the lowest normalized peripheral clonal expansion, especially among CD8+ T cells. Low levels of normalized T-cell clonal expansion were also seen in some nonresponding patients. Which antigens the clonally expanded peripheral T cells were specific for was not determined. At doses from 0.1 to 3.0 mg/kg, clonal expansion was seen in both CD4+ and CD8+ blood T cells between baseline and week 6. After ivuxolimab, more expanded clones were found on average in CD8+ T cells than in CD4+ T cells.

At the junction V is shortened by 2 bases and J by 4 bases, with 12 bases in between. Spanning cysteine to phenylalanine, the CDR3 consists of 14 amino acids. Left in the record is the CDR3 DNA by itself, 42 bases read in frame from the first base. As encoded in the germline V gene, CDR1 is MNHEY while CDR2 is SVGAGI. For sequencing of the TCRbeta CDR3 region, genomic DNA was extracted from the sorted cells. The immunoSEQ Assay was used for sequencing of TCRbeta CDR3 regions. Here the immuneACCESS table is served through TCRdb, limited to in-frame sequences with V and J called. Missing clones are a known gap in these copies; in checked studies unresolved V genes cover under half, and the rest lacks a known reason. This sample comprises tens of thousands of clones, 89% of them detected only once. The leading ten clones occupy about a sixth of the sample.

The sequence derives from an adult with an advanced solid tumor such as melanoma, head and neck, liver or kidney cancer. The chain is made from TRBV6-5 and TRBJ2-7; tentative D gene TRBD1, with 5 bases matching. The sample consisted of CD4+ or CD8+ T cells sorted from blood, taken in a trial of the OX40 agonist ivuxolimab. For the CDR3, the sequence is CASSYGQGEYEQYF. The DNA sequence is given as TGTGCCAGCAGTTACGGGCAGGGCGAATACGAGCAGTACTTC.